This TCR beta chain was observed in a study of blood T cell repertoires in COVID-19. Study as a whole: Material from acute and convalescent COVID-19 was sourced from the United States, Italy and Spain.

Trimming cost V 7 bases and J 5 bases, with 11 bases left between them. The CDR3 spans 12 residues. The germline gives CDR1 SNHLY, CDR2 FYNNEI. Methods used by the authors: How many nucleated cells were present was estimated from reference gene primer amplification. The data were produced by immunoSEQ multiplex PCR, yet TCRdb's version contains in-frame clones alone and is incomplete. V and J calls and clone size follow that table, whereas D and trimming were derived from the DNA. The repertoire holds 200,000 or so clones, with over 70% as singletons. The V gene is TRBV2, the J gene TRBJ2-5; a possible D gene is TRBD1 (6 bases). Source material: peripheral blood. The clonotype comes from a woman aged 70 to 79 with acute or convalescent COVID-19. CDR3 DNA: TGTGCCAGCACACAGGGCCGGGAGACCCAGTACTTC. It translates to CASTQGRETQYF.